The 18 T cell receptor beta chains reported below all come from one sample, sequenced in a study of blood T cell repertoires in COVID-19. Generated by immunoSEQ multiplex PCR, the TCRdb table keeps only in-frame clones and is missing some. The sample contains more than 85,000 clones, about 79% of which appear only once. The material sequenced was peripheral blood. The receptors were gathered from a man aged 55-75 years with acute or convalescent COVID-19.

The CDR3 DNA follows: TGTGCCAGCAGCCCTGACAGGGGTCCTGGCTACACCTTC. It is translated as CASSPDRGPGYTF. The chain recombines TRBV9 with TRBJ1-2; TRBD1 matches at 8 bases. Unmatched junction bases numbered 6, after V lost 4 bases and J lost 7 bases. The germline gives CDR1 SGDLS, CDR2 YYNGEE. The CDR3 runs 13 residues. Based on the CDR3 plus reference TRBV9 and TRBJ1-2, the full variable domain is DSGVTQTPKHLITATGQRVTLRCSPRSGDLSVYWYQQSLDQGLQFLIQYYNGEERAKGNILERFSAQQFPDLHSELNLSSLELGDSALYFCASSPDRGPGYTFGSGTRLTVV.

The V and J genes are TRBV5-5 and TRBJ2-3; 9 bases map to TRBD1. The CDR3 loop spans 15 amino acids. J was trimmed by 2 bases and V by 4 bases; bases with no gene match: 5. Germline CDR1 reads SGHKS; CDR2 reads YYEKEE (reference sequence). CDR3 DNA sequence: TGTGCCAGCAGCCTGTGGGACAGGGTCACAGATACGCAGTATTTT. This encodes CASSLWDRVTDTQYF.

V is TRBV15 and J is TRBJ1-5; 7 nucleotides agree with TRBD1. This CDR3 is 13 amino acids long. V was clipped by 2 bases and J by 5 bases; unmatched bases: 0. Germline assignment: CDR1 LNHNV and CDR2 YYDKDF (reference sequence). CDR3 nucleotide sequence: TGTGCCACCAGCAGACAGGGGGATCAGCCCCAGCATTTT. It specifies CATSRQGDQPQHF.

J is TRBJ1-5 and V is TRBV9; no firm D call. CDR3 size: 16 residues. CDR1 and CDR2 from the germline V gene are SGDLS and YYNGEE. The V end lost 0 bases, the J end lost 0 bases, and 10 bases lay between the germline ends. DNA for the CDR3: TGTGCCAGCAGCGTAGTTCAGAATTATAGCAATCAGCCCCAGCATTTT. This encodes CASSVVQNYSNQPQHF.

This sequence joins TRBV30 and TRBJ1-5, with D perhaps TRBD1 (5 bases). The CDR3 length is 13 residues. Germline V gene sequence: CDR1 GTSNPN, CDR2 SVGIG (reference sequence). Trimming took off 0 bases at V and 7 bases at J, with 10 bases between the two ends. The CDR3 sequence is CAWSVDRGQPQHF. In DNA, the CDR3 is TGTGCCTGGAGTGTTGACAGAGGCCAGCCCCAGCATTTT.

The CDR3 here is CASSFLAESYEQYV. The CDR3 nucleotides read TGTGCCAGCAGCTTCCTAGCGGAGTCCTACGAGCAGTACGTC. The chain has TRBV7-9 and TRBJ2-7, with TRBD2 identical over 7 bases. V lost 3 bases to trimming and J lost 1 base; unmatched junction nucleotides: 3. This CDR3 is built from 14 residues. Germline assignment: CDR1 SEHNR and CDR2 FQNEAQ (reference sequence).

The chain recombines TRBV19 with TRBJ1-2, with D possibly TRBD1 on 6 matching bases. There are 14 residues in the CDR3. Trimming shortened V by 6 bases and J by 3 bases, and 14 bases separated the two germline ends. The V gene's germline CDR1 is LNHDA and CDR2 SQIVND (reference sequence). The CDR3 reads CASRSGRGDYGYTF. As DNA, the CDR3 is TGTGCCAGTAGATCCGGCAGGGGAGACTATGGCTACACCTTC.

V and J are TRBV7-2 and TRBJ1-2; 9 nucleotides match TRBD1. The CDR3 extends over 15 amino acids. Germline assignment: CDR1 SGHTA and CDR2 FQGNSA. The V segment lost 6 bases and the J segment 5 bases; nucleotides outside the gene matches: 10. CDR3 amino acids: CASSPGQGGPYGYTF. Written as DNA, the CDR3 is TGTGCCAGCAGTCCGGGACAGGGAGGACCTTATGGCTACACCTTC.

J is TRBJ1-5 and V is TRBV7-8; D is perhaps TRBD1 (5 bases). The germline V gene has CDR1 SGHVS and CDR2 FQNEAQ. V shed 1 base and J shed 0 bases, with 10 bases lying between them. This CDR3 region has 16 residues. This chain's CDR3 is CASSLGGGNSNQPQHF. In DNA, the CDR3 is TGTGCCAGCAGCTTAGGGGGGGGAAATAGCAATCAGCCCCAGCATTTT.

V usage is TRBV24-1 and J usage is TRBJ1-2; possibly TRBD1 for D (6 bases). CDR1 is KGHDR and CDR2 is SFDVKD in the germline V gene. The V end was cut by 4 bases, the J end by 4 bases, with 6 bases between. This CDR3 region has 12 residues. The CDR3 is CATSEDSYGYTF. In nucleotides, the CDR3 is TGTGCCACCAGTGAGGACAGCTATGGCTACACCTTC.

This clone was detected a few times. Other DNA sequences in this sample translate to the same CDR3. The chain carries TRBV11-2 and TRBJ2-3; weak D call: TRBD2 (7 bases). V lost 1 base to trimming and J lost 4 bases, with 12 bases between them. The CDR3 loop spans 15 amino acids. Germline CDR1 reads SGHAT; CDR2 reads FQNNGV. In DNA, the CDR3 is TGTGCCAGCAGCTTAGTCGGGGGGCAGGCAGATACGCAGTATTTT. Protein sequence: CASSLVGGQADTQYF.

Only one count was recorded for this clone. This sequence joins TRBV28 and TRBJ1-2; D is uncertain. Trimming shortened V by 2 bases and J by 4 bases, and 17 bases separated the two germline ends. The CDR3 is 16 amino acids. The V gene's germline CDR1 is MDHEN and CDR2 SYDVKM. DNA of the CDR3: TGTGCCAGCAGTTTAAAATTCGGTGGTTCAACCTATGGCTACACCTTC. This sequence encodes CASSLKFGGSTYGYTF.

This clone appeared a few times. The rearrangement joins TRBV5-5 to TRBJ2-2; 10 nucleotides line up with TRBD2. J lost 1 base, V lost 0 bases, and 3 bases had no gene match. The CDR3 runs to 17 residues. The germline CDR1 and CDR2 sequences are SGHKS and YYEKEE (reference sequence). The CDR3 bases are TGTGCCAGCAGCTTGGCACTAGCGGGGAGGAACACCGGGGAGCTGTTTTTT. This sequence encodes CASSLALAGRNTGELFF.

This clone was counted between two and nine times. The chain is built from TRBV19 and TRBJ1-3; the D is unclear. This CDR3 is 21 amino acids long. Germline CDR1 is LNHDA and CDR2 is SQIVND (reference sequence). V was trimmed by 2 bases and J by 0 bases, leaving 26 bases between them. Here the CDR3 DNA reads TGTGCCAGTAGTATAAAGGCCGTGGGCGACTATACAATACACTCTGGAAACACCATATATTTT. Protein sequence: CASSIKAVGDYTIHSGNTIYF.

The chain is built from TRBV6-5 and TRBJ2-7, with a possible D match to TRBD1 (5 bases). The CDR3 contains 12 residues. Germline V lookup: CDR1 MNHEY, CDR2 SVGAGI. V lost 10 bases and J 4 bases, leaving 14 bases between the germline ends. This CDR3 reads CATKDTYYEQYV. CDR3 DNA sequence: TGTGCCACCAAGGACACGTATTACGAGCAGTACGTC.

CDR3 amino acids: CASSLGQYNEQFF. CDR3 nucleotide sequence: TGTGCCAGCAGCTTAGGACAGTACAATGAGCAGTTCTTC. The V call is TRBV7-9, the J call TRBJ2-1; D might be TRBD1 (5 bases). Trimming left V 1 base short and J 4 bases short, with 5 bases between. This CDR3 is built from 13 residues. Looked up from germline, CDR1 is SEHNR and CDR2 is FQNEAQ (reference sequence).

The chain recombines TRBV5-4 with TRBJ2-6; the match to TRBD1 covers 12 bases. The J segment lost 4 bases and the V segment lost 0 bases, leaving 5 bases of the junction unmatched. In germline, CDR1 is SGHNT, CDR2 YYREEE (reference sequence). CDR3 size: 18 residues. CDR3 in DNA: TGTGCCAGCAGCTTGGGGGGACAGGGGGCCTCCGGGGCCAACGTCCTGACTTTC. This encodes CASSLGGQGASGANVLTF. Combining the CDR3 with reference TRBV5-4 and TRBJ2-6 gives the whole variable domain ETGVTQSPTHLIKTRGQQVTLRCSSQSGHNTVSWYQQALGQGPQFIFQYYREEENGRGNFPPRFSGLQFPNYSSELNVNALELDDSALYLCASSLGGQGASGANVLTFGAGSRLTVL.

The J gene is TRBJ1-3, the V gene TRBV28; no reliable D call. The germline gives CDR1 MDHEN, CDR2 SYDVKM. This CDR3 comprises 14 residues. The V end was cut by 6 bases, the J end by 0 bases, with 9 bases between. CDR3 amino acids: CASRTSRSGNTIYF. DNA of the CDR3: TGTGCCAGCAGGACTTCCCGCTCTGGAAACACCATATATTTT.